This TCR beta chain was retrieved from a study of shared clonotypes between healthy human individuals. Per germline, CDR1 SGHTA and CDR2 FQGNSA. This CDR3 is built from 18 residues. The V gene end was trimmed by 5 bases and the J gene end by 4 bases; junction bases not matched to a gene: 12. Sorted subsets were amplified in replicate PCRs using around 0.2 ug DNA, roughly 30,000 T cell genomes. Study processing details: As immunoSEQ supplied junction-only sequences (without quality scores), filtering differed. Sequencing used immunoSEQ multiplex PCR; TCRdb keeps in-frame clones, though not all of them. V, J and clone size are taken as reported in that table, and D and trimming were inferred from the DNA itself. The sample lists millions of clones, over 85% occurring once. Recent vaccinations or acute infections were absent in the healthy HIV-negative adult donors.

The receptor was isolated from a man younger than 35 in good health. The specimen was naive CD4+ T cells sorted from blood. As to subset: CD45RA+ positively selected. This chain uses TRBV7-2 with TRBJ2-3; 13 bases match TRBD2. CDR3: CASSKRTSGRLIADTQYF. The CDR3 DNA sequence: TGTGCCAGCAGCAAGCGGACTAGCGGGAGATTAATCGCAGATACGCAGTATTTT.